These T cell receptor beta chains were read from a single sample in a study of blood T cell repertoires in COVID-19. TCRdb's table, derived via immunoSEQ multiplex PCR, lists solely in-frame clones and lacks some. The sample has hundreds of thousands of clones; about nine tenths are singletons. The sample consisted of peripheral blood. These receptors originate from a man aged 55-75 years who had recovered from COVID-19. Both conserved end residues are part of each CDR3. D genes are given only for firm matches. The size field is filled for only some rows; it gives once, few, many or a size class.

d_call,v_call,j_call,clone_size,cdr3_aa,cdr3_nt
TRBD1,TRBV10-3,TRBJ1-4,.,CAISGRTGDNEKLFF,TGTGCCATCAGTGGGCGGACAGGGGATAATGAAAAACTGTTTTTT
TRBD2,TRBV5-1,TRBJ2-4,.,CASNPSGRGIQYF,TGCGCCAGCAACCCATCAGGGAGGGGCATTCAGTACTTC
TRBD1,TRBV3-1/TRBV3-2,TRBJ2-1,.,CASSQVVTGSYNEQFF,TGTGCCAGCAGCCAAGTCGTGACAGGGTCCTACAATGAGCAGTTCTTC
TRBD1,TRBV5-1,TRBJ2-7,.,CASSLGQGTREQYF,TGCGCCAGCAGCTTAGGACAGGGTACTCGGGAGCAGTACTTC
.,TRBV19,TRBJ1-1,.,CASSMEGGNTEAFF,TGTGCCAGTAGTATGGAGGGAGGGAACACTGAAGCTTTCTTT
.,TRBV6-5,TRBJ1-2,.,CASSYSSGGYGYTF,TGTGCCAGCAGTTACAGTAGCGGGGGCTATGGCTACACCTTC
TRBD1,TRBV11-2,TRBJ2-1,.,CASSSTTGAEQFF,TGTGCCAGCAGTAGCACGACAGGGGCAGAGCAGTTCTTC
.,TRBV28,TRBJ1-2,.,CASSTGFYGYTF,TGTGCCAGCAGTACAGGCTTCTATGGCTACACCTTC
.,TRBV27,TRBJ2-1,.,CASSPAGRGVNSYNEQFF,TGTGCCAGCAGTCCCGCAGGCAGGGGCGTAAACTCCTACAATGAGCAGTTCTTC
TRBD1,TRBV19,TRBJ1-2,few,CASRRYTDRNYGYTF,TGTGCCAGTAGGCGATACACGGACAGGAACTATGGCTACACCTTC
.,TRBV10-3,TRBJ2-7,few,CAISDRFDEQYF,TGTGCCATCAGTGACAGGTTCGACGAGCAGTACTTC
.,TRBV18,TRBJ1-1,.,CASSGAQGTEAFF,TGTGCCAGCTCAGGGGCCCAGGGCACTGAAGCTTTCTTT
TRBD1,TRBV28,TRBJ2-1,.,CASTEGQGDYNEQFF,TGTGCCAGCACTGAGGGACAGGGTGATTACAATGAGCAGTTCTTC
.,TRBV11-2,TRBJ2-7,.,CASSEFDGTPKTPYEQYF,TGTGCCAGCAGCGAGTTTGACGGGACACCGAAGACCCCCTACGAGCAGTACTTC
TRBD1,TRBV6-4,TRBJ2-3,few,CASSNGQGGTDTQYF,TGTGCCAGCAGCAATGGACAGGGTGGGACAGATACGCAGTATTTT
TRBD1,TRBV7-3,TRBJ1-1,.,CASNLLGQVSTEAFF,TGTGCCAGCAACTTATTGGGACAGGTGTCCACTGAAGCTTTCTTT
.,TRBV19,TRBJ2-1,.,CASSNRRDSYNEQFF,TGTGCCAGTAGTAACCGGCGGGACTCCTACAATGAGCAGTTCTTC
TRBD1,TRBV6-2/TRBV6-3,TRBJ2-7,.,CASSYTPQGVEQYF,TGTGCCAGCAGTTACACCCCGCAGGGGGTCGAGCAGTACTTC
.,TRBV15,TRBJ2-7,.,CATSRPPTGSYEQYF,TGTGCCACCAGCAGACCCCCCACGGGGTCGTACGAGCAGTACTTC
TRBD1,TRBV7-2,TRBJ2-6,.,CASSLRQGSGSGANVLTF,TGTGCCAGCAGCTTGAGACAGGGCAGCGGCTCTGGGGCCAACGTCCTGACTTTC
.,TRBV10-3,TRBJ1-1,.,CASQTGSEAFF,TGTGCCTCCCAGACCGGGTCTGAAGCTTTCTTT
.,TRBV6-5,TRBJ2-1,few,CGTSGEGNEQFF,TGTGGCACCTCGGGAGAAGGGAATGAGCAGTTCTTC
TRBD1,TRBV2,TRBJ1-5,.,CASGATGAGVQPQHF,TGTGCCAGCGGCGCGACAGGGGCCGGCGTCCAGCCCCAGCATTTT
.,TRBV28,TRBJ1-2,.,CASSFGQNYGYTF,TGTGCCAGCAGTTTTGGCCAGAACTATGGCTACACCTTC
TRBD1,TRBV7-8,TRBJ1-5,.,CASSRLVTGDQPQHF,TGTGCCAGCAGCCGATTAGTGACAGGGGATCAGCCCCAGCATTTT
.,TRBV7-3,TRBJ2-3,once,CASSRVGGDADTQYF,TGTGCCAGCTCTAGAGTAGGGGGAGATGCAGATACGCAGTATTTT
.,TRBV7-3,TRBJ2-2,once,CASSPGLTNTGELFF,TGTGCCAGCAGCCCGGGACTCACGAACACCGGGGAGCTGTTTTTT
.,TRBV5-5,TRBJ1-4,.,CASSLMAEKLFF,TGTGCCAGCAGCTTAATGGCCGAAAAACTGTTTTTT
TRBD1,TRBV29-1,TRBJ2-2,once,CSVGTGGDTGELFF,TGCAGCGTTGGGACAGGGGGAGACACCGGGGAGCTGTTTTTT
.,TRBV3-1/TRBV3-2,TRBJ1-6,.,CASSQDLPGRGRFYSPLHF,TGTGCCAGCAGCCAAGATTTACCGGGCAGGGGAAGGTTTTATTCACCCCTCCACTTT
TRBD1,TRBV4-2,TRBJ1-5,few,CASSPDRGRIDQPQHF,TGTGCCAGCAGCCCAGACAGGGGGCGCATCGATCAGCCCCAGCATTTT
.,TRBV12-3/TRBV12-4,TRBJ1-4,.,CASSRTHREKLFF,TGTGCCAGCAGCAGAACACACCGTGAAAAACTGTTTTTT
.,TRBV19,TRBJ1-5,.,CASSIRQQNSNQPQHF,TGTGCCAGTAGTATTCGACAGCAGAATAGCAATCAGCCCCAGCATTTT
TRBD1,TRBV2,TRBJ2-7,.,CASSERRGSYEQYF,TGTGCCAGCAGTGAGCGCAGGGGGTCCTACGAGCAGTACTTC
TRBD1,TRBV10-3,TRBJ1-4,.,CAISEAQGALNEKLFF,TGTGCCATCAGTGAGGCACAGGGGGCCCTTAATGAAAAACTGTTTTTT
.,TRBV6-5,TRBJ1-2,.,CASRPPRLAYGYTF,TGTGCCAGCAGGCCACCGAGGTTGGCCTATGGCTACACCTTC
.,TRBV7-2,TRBJ2-1,.,CASSLSRATPNEQFF,TGTGCCAGCAGCTTATCGCGCGCCACCCCCAATGAGCAGTTCTTC
.,TRBV10-3,TRBJ2-7,.,CAIGGQPSYEQYF,TGTGCCATCGGCGGACAACCATCCTACGAGCAGTACTTC
.,TRBV7-8,TRBJ1-1,.,CASSLAVAAEAFF,TGTGCCAGCAGCTTAGCGGTAGCAGCCGAAGCTTTCTTT
TRBD1,TRBV5-1,TRBJ1-1,.,CASSWGQGRGTEAFF,TGCGCCAGCAGCTGGGGACAGGGAAGGGGCACTGAAGCTTTCTTT
TRBD1,TRBV19,TRBJ2-1,.,CASSFRDRGFNEQFF,TGTGCCAGTAGTTTTCGGGACAGGGGGTTCAATGAGCAGTTCTTC
TRBD2,TRBV29-1,TRBJ2-1,.,CRAVGTSGRVPDEQFF,TGCAGGGCCGTTGGGACTAGCGGGAGGGTTCCGGATGAGCAGTTCTTC
TRBD1,TRBV29-1,TRBJ1-1,.,CSVLSQQGSEAFF,TGCAGCGTTCTCTCCCAACAGGGGAGTGAAGCTTTCTTT
TRBD1,TRBV4-2,TRBJ2-1,.,CASSQEGRGSGGLYNEQFF,TGTGCCAGCAGCCAAGAAGGCAGGGGGTCAGGGGGTTTATACAATGAGCAGTTCTTC
TRBD2,TRBV7-2,TRBJ2-5,.,CASSLEARGGRETQYF,TGTGCCAGCAGCTTAGAGGCGCGGGGGGGCCGGGAGACCCAGTACTTC
TRBD1,TRBV18,TRBJ2-6,.,CASSPRGQGSILAGANVLTF,TGTGCCAGCTCACCACGAGGACAGGGGAGTATTTTGGCTGGGGCCAACGTCCTGACTTTC
.,TRBV15,TRBJ2-1,.,CATSRPRRVRILWNEQFF,TGTGCCACCAGCAGGCCTCGCAGGGTCCGAATTCTTTGGAATGAGCAGTTCTTC
.,TRBV1,TRBJ2-1,.,CTSSRKGPSGSQDNEQFF,TGCACCAGCAGCCGTAAAGGTCCTAGCGGGAGCCAAGACAATGAGCAGTTCTTC
.,TRBV6-5,TRBJ1-6,.,CASSSRGVSPLHF,TGTGCCAGCAGTTCCCGGGGTGTTTCACCCCTCCACTTT
TRBD1,TRBV4-2,TRBJ2-1,.,CASSQWADRVDNEQFF,TGTGCCAGCAGCCAGTGGGCGGACAGGGTGGACAATGAGCAGTTCTTC
TRBD1,TRBV5-1,TRBJ1-2,.,CASSLDRGPGYTF,TGCGCCAGCAGCCTAGACAGGGGGCCTGGCTACACCTTC
TRBD2,TRBV18,TRBJ2-7,.,CASSWRRESYEQYF,TGTGCCAGCTCGTGGCGGCGGGAGTCCTACGAGCAGTACTTC
TRBD1,TRBV5-5,TRBJ1-2,.,CASSFAGTGALPYGYTF,TGTGCCAGCAGCTTCGCCGGGACAGGGGCCTTGCCTTATGGCTACACCTTC